This T cell receptor (beta chain) appears in the sequencing data of a study of blood T cell repertoires in COVID-19. Sequenced by immunoSEQ multiplex PCR; TCRdb stores in-frame clones only, minus some. The table shows 61,000 or so clones, with more than 65% occurring only once. The CDR3 consists of 15 residues. The V end was cut by 5 bases, the J end by 0 bases, with 12 bases between. Per the germline V gene, CDR1 is SGHVS and CDR2 is FQNEAQ. The sequence was obtained from a woman between 65 and 79 years old with acute or convalescent COVID-19. The sequencing input was peripheral blood. The chain employs TRBV7-8 and TRBJ2-3; tentatively, D is TRBD2 (6 bases). CDR3 nucleotides: TGTGCCAGCAGCCCCCGGGGGACTAGCACAGATACGCAGTATTTT. Translated, it gives CASSPRGTSTDTQYF.